These 28 T cell receptor beta chains came from one sample sequenced in a study of blood T cell repertoires in COVID-19. The assay was immunoSEQ multiplex PCR, and TCRdb's table has in-frame clones only and misses some. The table shows 230,000 or so clones, with around 83% occurring only once. The sample was peripheral blood. Receptors were obtained from a woman aged 35 to 49 who had recovered from COVID-19.

This chain uses TRBV7-6 with TRBJ1-2; weak D call: TRBD1 (5 bases). CDR1 and CDR2 from the germline V gene are SGHVS and FNYEAQ. V was pared by 5 bases and J by 6 bases, with 13 bases between. The CDR3 totals 13 residues. The DNA of the CDR3 is TGTGCCAGCAGCCCCTGGGCAGGGAATGGCTACACCTTC. Translation gives CASSPWAGNGYTF.

V usage is TRBV28 and J usage is TRBJ2-7; tentatively, D is TRBD2 (5 bases). V was trimmed by 7 bases and J by 2 bases, leaving 15 bases between them. The CDR3 contains 14 residues. Germline assignment: CDR1 MDHEN and CDR2 SYDVKM. As DNA, the CDR3 is TGTGCCAGCACATCGCCCCACGGGACCTACGAGCAGTACTTC. Its protein product is CASTSPHGTYEQYF. Together with reference TRBV28 and TRBJ2-7, the CDR3 gives the full variable domain: DVKVTQSSRYLVKRTGEKVFLECVQDMDHENMFWYRQDPGLGLRLIYFSYDVKMKEKGDIPEGYSVSREKKERFSLILESASTNQTSMYLCASTSPHGTYEQYFGPGTRLTVT.

The chain combines TRBV7-2 with TRBJ1-2, with 11 bases identical to TRBD1. CDR1 SGHTA and CDR2 FQGNSA come from the germline V gene. This CDR3 is 19 amino acids long. V dropped 4 bases and J dropped 2; count of bases not matched to a gene: 15. This CDR3 reads CASSYATGTGGKLNYGYTF. CDR3 bases: TGTGCCAGCAGCTACGCAACCGGGACAGGGGGAAAATTAAACTATGGCTACACCTTC.

The chain uses TRBV30 and TRBJ1-4, with 11 nucleotides matching TRBD1. CDR3 length: 12 residues. The germline V gene has CDR1 GTSNPN and CDR2 SVGIG (reference sequence). Losses at the gene ends were 7 bases for V and 7 bases for J; bases not matched to a gene: 2. The CDR3: CASGTGGEKLFF. The CDR3 bases are TGTGCCTCCGGGACAGGGGGTGAAAAACTGTTTTTT. Supplemented by reference TRBV30 and TRBJ1-4, the full variable domain reads SQTIHQWPATLVQPVGSPLSLECTVEGTSNPNLYWYRQAAGRGLQLLFYSVGIGQISSEVPQNLSASRPQDRQFILSSKKLLLSDSGFYLCASGTGGEKLFFGSGTQLSVL.

J is TRBJ2-1 and V is TRBV5-1, with 8 bases identical to TRBD1. V dropped 4 bases and J dropped 5; count of bases not matched to a gene: 8. CDR3 size: 15 residues. Germline V gives CDR1 SGHRS, CDR2 YFSETQ. The CDR3 spells CASSPDRAMNNEQFF. CDR3 DNA sequence: TGCGCCAGCAGCCCGGACAGGGCCATGAACAATGAGCAGTTCTTC.

The chain recombines TRBV2 with TRBJ1-4, with TRBD1 matching 7 bases. This CDR3 has 15 amino acids. The junction had 5 bases not matched to a gene; V was cut back by 4 bases and J by 3 bases. The germline V gene encodes CDR1 SNHLY and CDR2 FYNNEI. Here the CDR3 DNA reads TGTGCCAGCAGTGTAACAGGGGCGGCTAATGAAAAACTGTTTTTT. Translated, it gives CASSVTGAANEKLFF. Together with reference TRBV2 and TRBJ1-4, the CDR3 gives the full variable domain: EPEVTQTPSHQVTQMGQEVILRCVPISNHLYFYWYRQILGQKVEFLVSFYNNEISEKSEIFDDQFSVERPDGSNFTLKIRSTKLEDSAMYFCASSVTGAANEKLFFGSGTQLSVL.

The chain recombines TRBV3-1 (or the pseudogene TRBV3-2) with TRBJ1-1; D ambiguous. The ends were cut back, 9 bases at V and 1 base at J, with 6 bases in the middle. This CDR3 is built from 11 residues. The germline V gene has CDR1 LGHDT and CDR2 YNNKEL (reference sequence). CDR3 sequence: CASTRNTEAFF. CDR3 bases: TGTGCCAGTACACGGAACACTGAAGCTTTCTTT.

The chain combines TRBV5-1 with TRBJ2-5, with TRBD2 identical over 12 bases. CDR3 length: 15 residues. The V gene end was trimmed by 4 bases and the J gene end by 5 bases; junction bases not matched to a gene: 6. Germline loops: CDR1 SGHRS, CDR2 YFSETQ. The CDR3 spells CASSEGTSGPETQYF. In DNA form, the CDR3 reads TGCGCCAGCAGCGAAGGGACTAGCGGGCCCGAGACCCAGTACTTC.

The chain combines TRBV11-2 with TRBJ1-3; D perhaps matches TRBD1 (5 bases). The CDR3 totals 14 residues. CDR1 SGHAT and CDR2 FQNNGV come from the germline V gene. The V gene lost 5 bases and the J gene lost 0 bases, with 8 bases spanning the gap. The CDR3 DNA is TGTGCCAGCAGCCAGGGCTTCTCTGGAAACACCATATATTTT. It codes for CASSQGFSGNTIYF.

The chain employs TRBV7-2 and TRBJ1-2; 8 bases map to TRBD1. From germline, CDR1 is SGHTA and CDR2 FQGNSA. CDR3 length: 13 residues. V was clipped by 9 bases and J by 9 bases; unmatched bases: 12. This CDR3 is CASTPGQVQRYTF. The CDR3 DNA sequence: TGTGCCAGTACCCCGGGACAGGTTCAGCGCTACACCTTC.

The gene calls are TRBV15 and TRBJ2-3; 10 positions agree with TRBD2. The CDR3 covers 15 residues. Trimming removed 3 bases from V and 1 base from J; junction bases left unmatched: 1. Germline loops: CDR1 LNHNV, CDR2 YYDKDF (reference sequence). Here the CDR3 DNA reads TGTGCCACCAGCAGGGGGACTAGCGGCACAGATACGCAGTATTTT. Translated: CATSRGTSGTDTQYF.

The chain combines TRBV6-2 or TRBV6-3 with TRBJ2-5, with D perhaps matching TRBD1 (6 bases). The germline CDR1 and CDR2 sequences are MNHEY and SVGEGT. V dropped 4 bases and J dropped 5 bases, with 11 bases sitting between them. The CDR3 has 13 amino acids. CDR3 DNA: TGTGCCAGCAGTTCCGGGACAACGGAGACCCAGTACTTC. This encodes CASSSGTTETQYF.

DNA for the CDR3: TGTGCCAGCAGCTTAGGTCAGGGGGCCCCCTTAGCTGGGGCCAACGTCCTGACTTTC. Translating gives CASSLGQGAPLAGANVLTF. The genes are TRBV11-3 and TRBJ2-6; 8 bases align to TRBD1. The V segment lost 1 base and the J segment 2 bases; nucleotides outside the gene matches: 10. The CDR3 totals 19 residues. The V gene's germline CDR1 is SGHNT and CDR2 YENEEA.

This clone occurred a few times. The chain uses TRBV30 and TRBJ1-5; the D gene is possibly TRBD1 (5 bases). CDR1 is GTSNPN, CDR2 SVGIG, per germline (reference sequence). Trimming shortened V by 0 bases and J by 11 bases, and 8 bases separated the two germline ends. The CDR3 sequence is 11 residues long. CDR3 nucleotide sequence: TGTGCCTGGAGTGTACGGGGGACCCAGCATTTT. Translated, it gives CAWSVRGTQHF. The whole variable domain, remainder taken from reference TRBV30 and TRBJ1-5, is SQTIHQWPATLVQPVGSPLSLECTVEGTSNPNLYWYRQAAGRGLQLLFYSVGIGQISSEVPQNLSASRPQDRQFILSSKKLLLSDSGFYLCAWSVRGTQHFGDGTRLSIL.

The CDR3 sequence: CASSQDGGSNQPQHF. DNA for the CDR3: TGTGCCAGCAGCCAAGACGGGGGAAGCAATCAGCCCCAGCATTTT. V is TRBV3-1 (or the pseudogene TRBV3-2) and J is TRBJ1-5; D may be TRBD1 (5 bases). The germline V and J ends were trimmed by 0 bases and 1 base, with 7 bases remaining between them. CDR3 length: 15 amino acids. Germline CDR1 reads LGHDT; CDR2 reads YNNKEL (reference sequence).

This chain links TRBV7-2 with TRBJ1-2; 9 bases match TRBD1. CDR1 is SGHTA and CDR2 is FQGNSA in the germline V gene. V dropped 4 bases and J dropped 6; count of bases not matched to a gene: 6. The CDR3 loop spans 14 amino acids. The CDR3 protein is CASSSGRTGDGYTF. CDR3 sequence (DNA): TGTGCCAGCAGCTCGGGCCGGACAGGGGATGGCTACACCTTC.

The V and J genes are TRBV5-5 and TRBJ2-2, with D possibly being TRBD2 (6 bases). The CDR3 sequence is 15 residues long. V was trimmed by 4 bases and J by 4 bases, leaving 14 bases between them. Germline CDR1 and CDR2: SGHKS and YYEKEE (reference sequence). CDR3 loop: CASSRAGASTGELFF. DNA of the CDR3: TGTGCCAGCAGCCGAGCGGGCGCGAGCACCGGGGAGCTGTTTTTT.

The chain is built from TRBV11-2 and TRBJ1-1; TRBD1 might be the D (5 bases). The CDR3 is 13 residues long. Trimming shortened V by 5 bases and J by 1 base, and 8 bases separated the two germline ends. The germline V gene has CDR1 SGHAT and CDR2 FQNNGV. Written as DNA, the CDR3 is TGTGCCAGCAGCCTCGGACAGAACACTGAAGCTTTCTTT. Translating gives CASSLGQNTEAFF. Drawing the rest from reference TRBV11-2 and TRBJ1-1, the complete variable domain is EAGVAQSPRYKIIEKRQSVAFWCNPISGHATLYWYQQILGQGPKLLIQFQNNGVVDDSQLPKDRFSAERLKGVDSTLKIQPAKLEDSAVYLCASSLGQNTEAFFGQGTRLTVV.

This chain links TRBV28 with TRBJ2-1; D call uncertain. CDR1 and CDR2 (germline): MDHEN, SYDVKM. The CDR3 has 11 residues. V was trimmed by 3 bases and J by 8 bases, leaving 5 bases between them. The CDR3 here is CASSFLDEQFF. CDR3 in DNA: TGTGCCAGCAGTTTTTTAGATGAGCAGTTCTTC.

This chain uses TRBV5-5 with TRBJ1-5, with D uncertain. The germline CDR1 and CDR2 sequences are SGHKS and YYEKEE (reference sequence). V lost 0 bases and J lost 6, with 10 bases in between. This CDR3 spans 14 amino acids. The CDR3 here is CASSLVDLSQPQHF. CDR3 in DNA: TGTGCCAGCAGCTTGGTAGATTTGAGTCAGCCCCAGCATTTT.

This chain joins TRBV27 and TRBJ2-1, with 10 bases fitting TRBD1. The J segment lost 6 bases and the V segment lost 5 bases, leaving 10 bases of the junction unmatched. The V gene's germline CDR1 is MNHEY and CDR2 SMNVEV (reference sequence). The CDR3 loop spans 16 amino acids. CDR3 coding DNA: TGTGCCAGCAGTCCACGACAGGGGGCGCGAGGCAATGAGCAGTTCTTC. Its protein product is CASSPRQGARGNEQFF.

The genes are TRBV3-1 (or the pseudogene TRBV3-2) and TRBJ1-1, with a weak D call TRBD1 (6 bases). Trimming took 3 bases from V and 11 from J, leaving 13 bases between them. The germline CDR1 and CDR2 sequences are LGHDT and YNNKEL (reference sequence). There are 12 residues in the CDR3. CDR3 residues: CASSQGTGSAFF. The CDR3 DNA follows: TGTGCCAGCAGCCAGGGAACAGGGAGCGCTTTCTTT.

The chain couples TRBV7-9 to TRBJ2-1; maybe TRBD1 (6 bases). CDR3 length equals 13 residues. Germline CDR1 SEHNR, CDR2 FQNEAQ (reference sequence). V lost 6 bases to trimming and J lost 6 bases, with 12 bases between them. This CDR3 is CASSPGRGNEQFF. For the CDR3, the DNA is TGTGCCAGCAGTCCCGGCAGGGGCAATGAGCAGTTCTTC.

The V and J genes are TRBV27 and TRBJ1-4; 9 bases line up with TRBD1. Germline V gene lookup returns CDR1 MNHEY and CDR2 SMNVEV (reference sequence). The CDR3 contains 16 residues. The V segment lost 5 bases and the J segment 7 bases; nucleotides outside the gene matches: 11. In nucleotides, the CDR3 is TGTGCCAGCAGTCCTCCCCCTGGGACAGGGAGTGAAAAACTGTTTTTT. Protein sequence: CASSPPPGTGSEKLFF.

V and J are TRBV5-1 and TRBJ2-2, with TRBD2 as a possible D gene (6 bases). Germline lookup yields CDR1 SGHRS and CDR2 YFSETQ. V shed 7 bases and J shed 5 bases, with 15 bases lying between them. CDR3 length equals 14 residues. CDR3 bases: TGCGCCAGCTCTATAGGCGGGGTTACCGGGGAGCTGTTTTTT. This gives the protein CASSIGGVTGELFF.

The rearrangement links TRBV12-5 to TRBJ1-4, with 9 positions matching TRBD1. J was trimmed by 4 bases and V by 5 bases; bases with no gene match: 5. CDR1 and CDR2 (germline): LGHNT, FRNRAP. The CDR3 sequence is 15 residues long. CDR3 DNA sequence: TGTGCTAGTGGTCCGGGACAGGGTTATAATGAAAAACTGTTTTTT. The encoded protein is CASGPGQGYNEKLFF.

V gene TRBV6-2 or TRBV6-3 combines with J gene TRBJ2-5; 8 bases line up with TRBD1. The CDR3 runs to 17 residues. Trimming cost V 2 bases and J 0 bases; bases outside gene matches: 8. Germline V gene lookup returns CDR1 MNHEY and CDR2 SVGEGT. CDR3 bases: TGTGCCAGCAGTTACGGACAGGGATCACCAAACCAAGAGACCCAGTACTTC. Its translation is CASSYGQGSPNQETQYF.

The chain joins TRBV19 to TRBJ1-5, with a possible D match to TRBD1 (6 bases). The CDR3 spans 17 residues. The germline V and J ends were trimmed by 6 bases and 7 bases, with 25 bases remaining between them. Germline V gives CDR1 LNHDA, CDR2 SQIVND (reference sequence). Here the CDR3 DNA reads TGTGCCAGTAGCCACCCGAAGAGGGGGGGCGCGTGGCAGCCCCAGCATTTT. It yields the protein CASSHPKRGGAWQPQHF.